The next 17 T cell receptor beta chains were all read from a single sample in a study of OX40 agonist ivuxolimab in advanced cancers. Profiled with immunoSEQ multiplex PCR; TCRdb holds only in-frame clones, not every one. The sample contains approximately 92,000 clones, approximately 94% of which appear only once. The sample was CD4+ or CD8+ T cells sorted from blood, taken in a trial of the OX40 agonist ivuxolimab. Every receptor here comes from an adult with an advanced solid tumor such as melanoma, head and neck, liver or kidney cancer.

The chain recombines TRBV25-1 with TRBJ2-7, with D tentatively TRBD1 (6 bases). This CDR3 contains 13 residues. Germline CDR1 reads MGHDK; CDR2 reads SYGVNS. V was cut by 8 bases and J by 0 bases, with 11 bases left in between. DNA for the CDR3: TGTGCCAGCCTGGACAGTCTCTCCTACGAGCAGTACTTC. It translates to CASLDSLSYEQYF.

The rearrangement uses TRBV7-6 and TRBJ1-3, with D possibly matching TRBD1 (6 bases). The CDR3 runs to 16 residues. Trimming stripped 1 base from V and 0 bases from J, with 10 bases between. Germline-derived CDR1 and CDR2 are SGHVS and FNYEAQ. As DNA, the CDR3 is TGTGCCAGCAGCTTAGATGGACAGCCCTCTGGAAACACCATATATTTT. This gives the protein CASSLDGQPSGNTIYF. Looking up the rest from reference TRBV7-6 and TRBJ1-3 gives the full variable domain: GAGVSQSPRYKVTKRGQDVALRCDPISGHVSLYWYRQALGQGPEFLTYFNYEAQQDKSGLPNDRFSAERPEGSISTLTIQRTEQRDSAMYRCASSLDGQPSGNTIYFGEGSWLTVV.

The chain employs TRBV28 and TRBJ2-1, with D possibly TRBD2 on 6 matching bases. Between the trimmed V and J ends, which lost 2 bases and 4 bases, there was a span of 18 bases. CDR3 length equals 17 residues. In germline, CDR1 is MDHEN, CDR2 SYDVKM. CDR3 nucleotide sequence: TGTGCCAGCAGTTTAGAGTGGGCGGAGGGATGGTACAATGAGCAGTTCTTC. Amino acids: CASSLEWAEGWYNEQFF.

V is TRBV2 and J is TRBJ2-7; tentatively, D is TRBD2 (5 bases). Germline V CDR1 and CDR2: SNHLY, FYNNEI. The CDR3 runs to 14 residues. Between the trimmed V and J ends, which lost 1 base and 2 bases, there was a span of 9 bases. Here the CDR3 DNA reads TGTGCCAGCAGTGAAGGGGGAGTGCCCTACGAGCAGTACTTC. This encodes CASSEGGVPYEQYF.

The rearrangement uses TRBV19 and TRBJ1-5, with 8 bases fitting TRBD1. The CDR3 is made up of 15 amino acids. The trim removed 3 bases at V and 2 bases at J, leaving 3 bases unmatched. CDR1 is LNHDA, CDR2 SQIVND, per germline (reference sequence). CDR3 region: CASSMAGGGNQPQHF. The CDR3 DNA reads as TGTGCCAGTAGTATGGCAGGGGGCGGCAATCAGCCCCAGCATTTT.

The CDR3 loop is CASSYGTSGNYEQYF. DNA for the CDR3: TGTGCCAGTAGTTACGGGACTAGCGGGAACTACGAGCAGTACTTC. The chain combines TRBV19 with TRBJ2-7; 13 nucleotides align to TRBD2. Germline V gene sequence: CDR1 LNHDA, CDR2 SQIVND (reference sequence). The CDR3 consists of 15 residues. The V gene end was trimmed by 5 bases and the J gene end by 3 bases; junction bases not matched to a gene: 4. Together with reference TRBV19 and TRBJ2-7, the CDR3 gives the full variable domain: DGGITQSPKYLFRKEGQNVTLSCEQNLNHDAMYWYRQDPGQGLRLIYYSQIVNDFQKGDIAEGYSVSREKKESFPLTVTSAQKNPTAFYLCASSYGTSGNYEQYFGPGTRLTVT.

This clone occurred once. This sequence joins TRBV27 and TRBJ1-2, with D possibly TRBD1 on 5 matching bases. This CDR3 region has 15 residues. Trimming removed 4 bases from V and 5 bases from J, with 17 bases in between. Germline-derived CDR1 and CDR2 are MNHEY and SMNVEV (reference sequence). CDR3 DNA: TGTGCCAGCAGTTCAAGGGACCATCCTACTTATGGCTACACCTTC. It translates to CASSSRDHPTYGYTF.

This rearrangement joins TRBV7-6 to TRBJ2-5, with D possibly matching TRBD1 (6 bases). V was clipped by 1 base and J by 2 bases, with 8 bases between them. CDR1 is SGHVS, CDR2 FNYEAQ, per germline. CDR3 length equals 14 residues. The CDR3, as DNA: TGTGCCAGCAGCTTAGGGACAGCACAAGAGACCCAGTACTTC. It encodes CASSLGTAQETQYF.

This clone appeared a single time. CDR3 in amino acids: CASSAPRDRIYSNQPQHF. DNA for the CDR3: TGTGCCAGCAGCGCGCCCCGGGACAGAATTTATAGCAATCAGCCCCAGCATTTT. The chain employs TRBV21-1 and TRBJ1-5; no DNA check was done on the table's D call, TRBD1. TRBV21-1 constitutes a pseudogene. The CDR3 has 18 amino acids.

This chain joins TRBV27 and TRBJ2-1, with a weak D call TRBD1 (6 bases). Germline CDR1 MNHEY, CDR2 SMNVEV (reference sequence). This CDR3 has 15 amino acids. Trimming took 7 bases from V and 0 from J, leaving 13 bases between them. The CDR3 spells CASNDRSSSYNEQFF. The CDR3 coding sequence is TGTGCCAGCAATGACAGGTCTAGCTCCTACAATGAGCAGTTCTTC.

The rearrangement links TRBV28 to TRBJ2-3; D may be TRBD2 (6 bases). The CDR3 loop spans 15 amino acids. Trimming removed 6 bases from V and 3 bases from J, with 16 bases in between. CDR1 and CDR2 (germline): MDHEN, SYDVKM. The CDR3 is CASRGYGGPTDTQYF. As DNA, the CDR3 is TGTGCCAGCAGGGGGTATGGAGGGCCGACAGATACGCAGTATTTT. The full variable domain, in which reference TRBV28 and TRBJ2-3 provide the parts outside the CDR3, is DVKVTQSSRYLVKRTGEKVFLECVQDMDHENMFWYRQDPGLGLRLIYFSYDVKMKEKGDIPEGYSVSREKKERFSLILESASTNQTSMYLCASRGYGGPTDTQYFGPGTRLTVL.

This chain uses TRBV27 with TRBJ1-5; the D gene is possibly TRBD1 (5 bases). This CDR3 has 15 amino acids. V was clipped by 0 bases and J by 3 bases, with 9 bases between them. CDR1 MNHEY and CDR2 SMNVEV come from the germline V gene (reference sequence). The CDR3 coding sequence is TGTGCCAGCAGTTTATCCCAGGGTTCCAATCAGCCCCAGCATTTT. Translation gives CASSLSQGSNQPQHF.

The sample holds a few counts of this clone. The same CDR3 also results from other DNA sequences found in this sample. V usage is TRBV19 and J usage is TRBJ2-5, with unresolved D. V was trimmed by 3 bases and J by 5 bases, leaving 4 bases between them. The CDR3 runs to 11 residues. Germline V gives CDR1 LNHDA, CDR2 SQIVND (reference sequence). CDR3 amino acids: CASSISETQYF. CDR3 DNA sequence: TGTGCCAGTAGTATCTCCGAGACCCAGTACTTC. The variable domain in full, completed from reference TRBV19 and TRBJ2-5, reads DGGITQSPKYLFRKEGQNVTLSCEQNLNHDAMYWYRQDPGQGLRLIYYSQIVNDFQKGDIAEGYSVSREKKESFPLTVTSAQKNPTAFYLCASSISETQYFGPGTRLLVL.

J is TRBJ2-4 and V is TRBV27; a weak D match, TRBD1 (5 bases). Trimming pared 6 bases from V and 1 base from J, leaving 19 bases between. Germline V gene sequence: CDR1 MNHEY, CDR2 SMNVEV (reference sequence). The CDR3 length is 17 residues. CDR3 DNA: TGTGCCAGCAGCCATAAGACAGAAACCGAGGCCAAAAACATTCAGTACTTC. Translation: CASSHKTETEAKNIQYF.

The chain links TRBV7-4 to TRBJ1-2; tentatively, D is TRBD1 (5 bases). Trimming cost V 5 bases and J 7 bases, with 20 bases left between them. CDR3 length: 15 residues. Germline V gene sequence: CDR1 SGHVT, CDR2 SQSDAQ. The CDR3 DNA sequence: TGTGCCAGCAGCAAACGGGGCGGGGGGTTGGGTGGCTACACCTTC. Amino acids: CASSKRGGGLGGYTF.

J is TRBJ2-5 and V is TRBV27; 10 nucleotides match TRBD2. Germline CDR1 reads MNHEY; CDR2 reads SMNVEV (reference sequence). Germline trimming cut 5 bases from V and 7 bases from J; bases unmatched to any gene: 7. This CDR3 has 14 residues. The CDR3 loop reads CASSLTSGYGTQYF. The CDR3 DNA reads TGTGCCAGCAGTCTGACTAGCGGGTATGGGACCCAGTACTTC.

The chain links TRBV7-6 to TRBJ2-7, with D maybe TRBD2 (6 bases). Trimming removed 5 bases at V and 2 bases at J, with 13 bases between. Germline CDR1 and CDR2: SGHVS and FNYEAQ. CDR3 length: 14 amino acids. The CDR3 nucleotides are TGTGCCAGCAGCCCCACCGGGAGTCCCTACGAGCAGTACTTC. This codes for CASSPTGSPYEQYF. Looking up the rest from reference TRBV7-6 and TRBJ2-7 gives the full variable domain: GAGVSQSPRYKVTKRGQDVALRCDPISGHVSLYWYRQALGQGPEFLTYFNYEAQQDKSGLPNDRFSAERPEGSISTLTIQRTEQRDSAMYRCASSPTGSPYEQYFGPGTRLTVT.